This T cell receptor (beta chain) comes out of a study of T cells after yellow fever vaccination. Trimming left V 4 bases short and J 8 bases short, with 12 bases between. Germline-derived CDR1 and CDR2 are SGHTA and FQGNSA. There are 13 residues in the CDR3. In the case of this clonotype: Its antigen is still unknown.

Notes on the study in general: FACS-sorted repertoires might harbor abundant contaminating clonotypes from the bulk population. The CD4 and CD8 compartments had a small share of their clonotypes in common.

The authors made TCR cDNA by 5'RACE template switching, adding a universal primer site and UMIs. TCRdb passed the 5' RACE reads through MiXCR, listing each CDR3 protein once. The table records a few hundred thousand distinct CDR3 sequences, 15% to 20% of them present only once. This chain connects TRBV7-2 to TRBJ2-1, with D possibly being TRBD2 (5 bases). This TCR derives from a young man who received the YFV17D yellow fever vaccine. Here the sequenced sample was PBMCs, taken 15 days after the yellow fever booster vaccination. The chain's CDR3 is CASSWTGADEQFF. CDR3 nucleotides: TGTGCCAGCAGCTGGACCGGAGCGGATGAGCAGTTCTTC.